This entry features one T cell receptor beta chain sequence. Its specificity is not known. These data originate in a study of siplizumab effects on memory and regulatory T cells. TCR templates, about 100,000 per sample, were assayed. Sequencing used immunoSEQ multiplex PCR; TCRdb keeps in-frame clones, though not all of them. The sample includes about 87,000 clones, 87% of them seen just once. Points from the study as a whole: No more than a minor fraction of alloreactive clones could be traced back to unstimulated subsets. Reactions containing siplizumab showed mappable alloreactive CD4+ clones averaging approximately 66% Treg-derived, versus 25% to 30% in controls. Memory cells seemed less diverse than naive T cells, which also seemed major contributors to the alloresponse.

Sequences were obtained from Tregs sorted from blood. The sequence derives from a human donor in good health.

The CDR3, as DNA: TGTGCCAGCAGCTCGAGACAGGGGGGCTCTGAAGCTTTCTTT. Its translation is CASSSRQGGSEAFF. The chain links TRBV5-6 to TRBJ1-1, with 9 bases fitting TRBD1. Germline V gene lookup returns CDR1 SGHDT and CDR2 YYEEEE. Trimming at V came to 3 bases and at J to 6 bases, leaving 6 bases not matched to a gene. CDR3 length: 14 amino acids. Full variable domain (outside the CDR3, taken from reference TRBV5-6 and TRBJ1-1): DAGVTQSPTHLIKTRGQQVTLRCSPKSGHDTVSWYQQALGQGPQFIFQYYEEEERQRGNFPDRFSGHQFPNYSSELNVNALLLGDSALYLCASSSRQGGSEAFFGQGTRLTVV.